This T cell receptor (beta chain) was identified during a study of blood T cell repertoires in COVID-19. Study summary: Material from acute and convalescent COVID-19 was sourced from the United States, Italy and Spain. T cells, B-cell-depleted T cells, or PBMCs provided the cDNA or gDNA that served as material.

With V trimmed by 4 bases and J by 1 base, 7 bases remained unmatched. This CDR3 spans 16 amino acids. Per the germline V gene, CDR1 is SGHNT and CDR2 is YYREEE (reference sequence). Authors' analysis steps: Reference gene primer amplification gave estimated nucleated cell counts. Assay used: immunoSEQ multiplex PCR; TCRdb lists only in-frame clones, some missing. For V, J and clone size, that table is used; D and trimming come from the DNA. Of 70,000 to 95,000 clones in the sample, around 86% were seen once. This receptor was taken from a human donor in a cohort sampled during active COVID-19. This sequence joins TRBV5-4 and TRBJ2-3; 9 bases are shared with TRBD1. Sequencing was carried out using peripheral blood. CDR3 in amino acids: CASSLKTGGGTDTQYF. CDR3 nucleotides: TGTGCCAGCAGCCTGAAGACAGGGGGTGGCACAGATACGCAGTATTTT.